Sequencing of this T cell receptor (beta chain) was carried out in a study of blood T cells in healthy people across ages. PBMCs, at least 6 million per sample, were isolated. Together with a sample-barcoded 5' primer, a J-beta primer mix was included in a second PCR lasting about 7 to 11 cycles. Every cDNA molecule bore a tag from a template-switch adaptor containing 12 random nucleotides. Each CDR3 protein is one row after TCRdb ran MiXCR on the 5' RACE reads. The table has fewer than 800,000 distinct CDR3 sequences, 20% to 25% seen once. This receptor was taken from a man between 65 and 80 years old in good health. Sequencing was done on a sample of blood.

CDR3 sequence reads: CASSATGVQETQYF. DNA of the CDR3: TGTGCCAGCAGTGCCACGGGGGTACAAGAGACCCAGTACTTC. The rearrangement links TRBV27 to TRBJ2-5; TRBD2 might be the D (6 bases). The V gene lost 5 bases and the J gene lost 2 bases, with 12 bases spanning the gap. The CDR3 runs 14 residues. Germline V gene sequence: CDR1 MNHEY, CDR2 SMNVEV (reference sequence).